This is a list of T cell receptor beta chains from one sample in a study of CD8+ T cells in alopecia areata. Generated by immunoSEQ multiplex PCR, the TCRdb table keeps only in-frame clones and is missing some. The sample has roughly 120,000 clones, 53% seen once. The sequenced sample was CD4+ T cells sorted from blood, obtained at week 4, from a patient treated with tofacitinib. The receptor set was obtained from a human donor with alopecia areata. Each CDR3 is given without its conserved first and last residue. The order of the fields is V gene, J gene, CDR3 protein.

>TRBV30|TRBJ1-1
AWSTQDDTEAF
>TRBV9|TRBJ1-4
ASSVAEPNEKLF
>TRBV6-6|TRBJ1-1
ASSLHSTEAF
>TRBV5-1|TRBJ1-5
ASSLETGGQPQH
>TRBV4-1|TRBJ1-6
ASTALIYNSPLH
>TRBV6-1|TRBJ2-5
ASSEVDAIQETQY
>TRBV4-1|TRBJ2-6
ASSQLGRLPGANVLT
>TRBV5-8|TRBJ2-7
ASSLAWTGYYEQY
>TRBV18|TRBJ2-7
ASSQSSYEQY
>TRBV30|TRBJ2-2
AWSSEKLF
>TRBV7-9|TRBJ1-1
ASSLQLDTEAF
>TRBV19|TRBJ1-2
ASSSDRPYGYT
>TRBV5-1|TRBJ2-5
ASSSTLGPEETQY
>TRBV30|TRBJ1-5
AWSSILPGNQPQH
>TRBV7-9|TRBJ2-3
ASSSVAQY
>TRBV23-1|TRBJ2-7
ASSPLTGEPYEQY
>TRBV7-9|TRBJ2-2
ASSLEATGELF
>TRBV6-6|TRBJ1-4
ASSGNEKLF
>TRBV5-1|TRBJ1-5
ASSLSDSRNQPQH
>TRBV6-6|TRBJ2-7
ASSRGTAYEQY
>TRBV29-1|TRBJ2-1
SGRYNEQF
>TRBV9|TRBJ1-6
ASSYQGGNSPLH
>TRBV30|TRBJ1-4
AWSVRRINEKLF
>TRBV10-3|TRBJ1-1
AISGPMNTEAF
>TRBV30|TRBJ1-2
AWRGLGGNYGYT
>TRBV18|TRBJ2-7
ASSPKQAGEQY
>TRBV6-1|TRBJ2-3
ASSEGNTQY
>TRBV5-1|TRBJ2-5
ASSLGLQKGETQY
>TRBV29-1|TRBJ1-2
SVEDGNYGYT
>TRBV29-1|TRBJ2-2
SALQGNTGELF
>TRBV25-1|TRBJ2-5
ASRIAGGQETQY
>TRBV18|TRBJ2-1
ASSPGGGEQF
>TRBV1|TRBJ2-6
TSSAWGRGRTGANVLT
>TRBV11-2|TRBJ2-2
ASSLTGSNTGELF
>TRBV15|TRBJ2-5
ATSNGLAEETQY
>TRBV9|TRBJ2-3
ASSVGGPDTQY
>TRBV30|TRBJ1-1
AMESSEAF
>TRBV2|TRBJ2-6
ASSEALTAGANVLT
>TRBV29-1|TRBJ2-3
SVDGLAGEDTQY
>TRBV11-3|TRBJ2-7
ASSLGGDRASEQY
>TRBV6-5|TRBJ2-7
ASSSLGEQY
>TRBV30|TRBJ1-2
AWSAGFGRGYT
>TRBV7-9|TRBJ1-2
ASSSGTTGSGYT
>TRBV30|TRBJ2-7
AWRDFAGKSYEQY
>TRBV9|TRBJ2-1
ASSFVPGGPAEQF
>TRBV5-1|TRBJ2-2
ASSLDGSHTGELF
>TRBV30|TRBJ1-4
AWSPKTGGGEKLF
>TRBV25-1|TRBJ1-2
ASSTQGLRGYT
>TRBV30|TRBJ2-1
AWTSGGSSYNEQF
>TRBV25-1|TRBJ2-2
ASKGTGNTGELF
>TRBV11-2|TRBJ1-6
ASSLDTRGNSPLH